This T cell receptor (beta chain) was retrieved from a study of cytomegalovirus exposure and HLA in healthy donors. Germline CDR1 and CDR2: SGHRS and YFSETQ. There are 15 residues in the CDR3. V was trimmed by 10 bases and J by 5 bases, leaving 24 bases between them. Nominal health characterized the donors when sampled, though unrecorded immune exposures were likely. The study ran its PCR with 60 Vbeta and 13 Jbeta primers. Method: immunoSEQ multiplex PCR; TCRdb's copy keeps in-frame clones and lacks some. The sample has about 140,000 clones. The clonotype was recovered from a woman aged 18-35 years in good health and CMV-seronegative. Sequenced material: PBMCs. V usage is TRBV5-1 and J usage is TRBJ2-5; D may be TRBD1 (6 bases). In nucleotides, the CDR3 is TGCGCCTGTACCGGGTCTAACCCCGACAGGGAGACCCAGTACTTC. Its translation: CACTGSNPDRETQYF. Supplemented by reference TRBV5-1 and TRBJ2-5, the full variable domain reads KAGVTQTPRYLIKTRGQQVTLSCSPISGHRSVSWYQQTPGQGLQFLFEYFSETQRNKGNFPGRFSGRQFSNSRSEMNVSTLELGDSALYLCACTGSNPDRETQYFGPGTRLLVL.